A single sample gave rise to the 27 T cell receptor beta chains below, sequenced in a study of cytotoxic CD8 clonotypes in ibrutinib-treated CLL. TCRdb keeps only in-frame clones here, not all; method: immunoSEQ multiplex PCR. The repertoire has 35,000 to 45,000 clones, 49% of them found once; the top ten carry approximately 17%. Material: PBMCs, obtained before ibrutinib treatment. All receptors come from a human donor with chronic lymphocytic leukemia.

The V gene is TRBV5-8, the J gene TRBJ2-2; no clear D. CDR1 SGHTS and CDR2 YDEGEE come from the germline V gene. This CDR3 comprises 14 residues. Trimming cost V 0 bases and J 6 bases, with 9 bases left between them. The chain's CDR3 is CASSLAMGSGELFF. CDR3 DNA sequence: TGTGCCAGCAGCTTGGCCATGGGTTCCGGGGAGCTGTTTTTT.

The V call is TRBV19, the J call TRBJ1-4, with TRBD1 matching 7 bases. Trimming took 4 bases from V and 5 from J; bases not matched to a gene: 16. The germline V gene has CDR1 LNHDA and CDR2 SQIVND (reference sequence). This CDR3 spans 18 amino acids. This chain's CDR3 is CASSKGPPRQGTNEKLFF. CDR3 DNA sequence: TGTGCCAGTAGTAAGGGGCCTCCCCGACAGGGAACAAATGAAAAACTGTTTTTT. Looking up the rest from reference TRBV19 and TRBJ1-4 gives the full variable domain: DGGITQSPKYLFRKEGQNVTLSCEQNLNHDAMYWYRQDPGQGLRLIYYSQIVNDFQKGDIAEGYSVSREKKESFPLTVTSAQKNPTAFYLCASSKGPPRQGTNEKLFFGSGTQLSVL.

This clone came up a few times. This chain joins TRBV5-6 and TRBJ1-5; 8 bases line up with TRBD1. From germline, CDR1 is SGHDT and CDR2 YYEEEE. This CDR3 comprises 14 residues. V lost 2 bases and J lost 6; bases outside the gene matches: 4. The CDR3 bases are TGTGCCAGCAGCTTCAGGGGGCGCCCTCAGCCCCAGCATTTT. This sequence encodes CASSFRGRPQPQHF.

The gene calls are TRBV7-2 and TRBJ1-6; TRBD1 agrees at 9 bases. CDR3 length: 14 amino acids. V was pared by 4 bases and J by 11 bases, with 6 bases of the junction left unmatched. From germline, CDR1 is SGHTA and CDR2 FQGNSA. CDR3 protein: CASSYRNRGPPLHF. In DNA form, the CDR3 reads TGTGCCAGCAGCTACCGAAACAGGGGGCCACCCCTCCACTTT.

This clone has a single count. The chain has TRBV6-5 and TRBJ1-6; perhaps TRBD1 as D (6 bases). Looked up from germline, CDR1 is MNHEY and CDR2 is SVGAGI. The CDR3 is 15 residues long. The germline V and J ends were trimmed by 4 bases and 6 bases, with 13 bases remaining between them. In nucleotides, the CDR3 is TGTGCCAGCAGTTCTGGACAGTCCGGTAATTCACCCCTCCACTTT. Encoded protein: CASSSGQSGNSPLHF.

The chain recombines TRBV5-1 with TRBJ2-5; D is perhaps TRBD1 or TRBD2 (5 bases each). Germline V gene sequence: CDR1 SGHRS, CDR2 YFSETQ. CDR3 length: 13 amino acids. The V gene lost 2 bases and the J gene lost 5 bases, with 10 bases spanning the gap. The CDR3 region is CASSFGTVETQYF. The CDR3 coding sequence is TGCGCCAGCAGCTTCGGGACGGTCGAGACCCAGTACTTC.

This rearrangement joins TRBV18 to TRBJ1-5, with D tentatively TRBD1 (5 bases). V shed 4 bases and J shed 5 bases, with 18 bases lying between them. CDR3 length: 16 residues. Germline CDR1 is KGHSH and CDR2 is LQKENI. CDR3 coding DNA: TGTGCCAGCTCACTAGATCAGGGTGTTCGGGATCAGCCCCAGCATTTT. Translated, it gives CASSLDQGVRDQPQHF.

The chain couples TRBV2 to TRBJ2-7; 8 nucleotides align to TRBD1. Germline V gives CDR1 SNHLY, CDR2 FYNNEI. This CDR3 spans 15 amino acids. V shed 3 bases and J 1 base; nucleotides not matched to a gene: 5. The CDR3 coding sequence is TGTGCCAGCAGTGACATGGACAGGGCGTCCTACGAGCAGTACTTC. Translating gives CASSDMDRASYEQYF. The entire variable domain, with the rest obtained from reference TRBV2 and TRBJ2-7, is as follows: EPEVTQTPSHQVTQMGQEVILRCVPISNHLYFYWYRQILGQKVEFLVSFYNNEISEKSEIFDDQFSVERPDGSNFTLKIRSTKLEDSAMYFCASSDMDRASYEQYFGPGTRLTVT.

This clone is medium-sized by share. The V gene is TRBV29-1, the J gene TRBJ1-5; no reliable D call. V lost 4 bases and J 2 bases, leaving 12 bases between the germline ends. This CDR3 contains 14 residues. Germline V gives CDR1 SQVTM, CDR2 ANQGSEA. As DNA, the CDR3 is TGCAGCGTTGGTTGGGGAATAGGCAATCAGCCCCAGCATTTT. It yields the protein CSVGWGIGNQPQHF.

The sample holds a few counts of this clone. The rearrangement uses TRBV28 and TRBJ2-7, with D perhaps matching TRBD2 (6 bases). CDR1 and CDR2 (germline): MDHEN, SYDVKM. CDR3 length equals 15 residues. Between the trimmed V and J ends, which lost 3 bases and 1 base, there was a span of 13 bases. The CDR3 region has the DNA TGTGCCAGCAGTTTGGCGGGGTTAGAATCCTACGAGCAGTACTTC. Residues: CASSLAGLESYEQYF.

This clone counts as large. CDR3 DNA sequence: TGTGCCAGCAGTTACGGCTTGAGAGCTTTCTTT. Protein product: CASSYGLRAFF. The V call is TRBV6-5, the J call TRBJ1-1; D gene ambiguous. Germline CDR1 and CDR2: MNHEY and SVGAGI. The V gene lost 2 bases and the J gene lost 10 bases, with 8 bases spanning the gap. CDR3 size: 11 residues.

For the CDR3, the DNA is TGTGCCAGCAGATCACTTTTTACAGGGGTAGATGGCTACACCTTC. Its protein is CASRSLFTGVDGYTF. This chain links TRBV6-5 with TRBJ1-2; 7 positions match TRBD1. The length of the CDR3 is 15 residues. Looked up from germline, CDR1 is MNHEY and CDR2 is SVGAGI. V trimming: 6 bases; J trimming: 6 bases; junction bases outside the gene matches: 13.

V gene TRBV5-6 combines with J gene TRBJ1-6; 8 bases align to TRBD1. The CDR3 consists of 17 residues. V shed 4 bases, J shed 3 bases, and the junction held 9 bases outside the gene matches. From germline, CDR1 is SGHDT and CDR2 YYEEEE. For the CDR3, the DNA is TGTGCCAGCAGCCCCGACAGGGGAGCCCTCTATAATTCACCCCTCCACTTT. Its protein is CASSPDRGALYNSPLHF. Full variable domain (missing parts from reference TRBV5-6 and TRBJ1-6): DAGVTQSPTHLIKTRGQQVTLRCSPKSGHDTVSWYQQALGQGPQFIFQYYEEEERQRGNFPDRFSGHQFPNYSSELNVNALLLGDSALYLCASSPDRGALYNSPLHFGNGTRLTVT.

This clone has more than one count but fewer than ten. The V gene is TRBV19, the J gene TRBJ2-7, with no clear D. Germline V gene data show CDR1 as LNHDA and CDR2 as SQIVND (reference sequence). The length of the CDR3 is 13 residues. Trimming pared 5 bases from V and 6 bases from J, leaving 14 bases between. The CDR3 spells CASSLSSYSEQYF. The DNA of the CDR3 is TGTGCCAGTAGTTTGTCGTCCTATTCCGAGCAGTACTTC. The entire variable domain, with the rest obtained from reference TRBV19 and TRBJ2-7, is as follows: DGGITQSPKYLFRKEGQNVTLSCEQNLNHDAMYWYRQDPGQGLRLIYYSQIVNDFQKGDIAEGYSVSREKKESFPLTVTSAQKNPTAFYLCASSLSSYSEQYFGPGTRLTVT.

The chain carries TRBV7-8 and TRBJ1-5, with D possibly being TRBD1 (5 bases). V lost 1 base and J 0 bases, leaving 13 bases between the germline ends. Per the germline V gene, CDR1 is SGHVS and CDR2 is FQNEAQ. This CDR3 region has 17 residues. CDR3: CASSLVFDSVSNQPQHF. CDR3 nucleotide sequence: TGTGCCAGCAGCTTAGTCTTCGACAGCGTTAGCAATCAGCCCCAGCATTTT.

The genes are TRBV9 and TRBJ1-6, with D uncertain. V dropped 0 bases and J dropped 8 bases, with 15 bases sitting between them. The CDR3 is made up of 16 amino acids. Germline V CDR1 and CDR2: SGDLS, YYNGEE. The CDR3 spells CASSVDSLSRDSPLHF. The CDR3 nucleotides are TGTGCCAGCAGCGTAGATTCCTTGTCCCGAGATTCACCCCTCCACTTT.

This chain connects TRBV5-1 to TRBJ1-4, with a possible D match to TRBD1 (5 bases). Germline V gene lookup returns CDR1 SGHRS and CDR2 YFSETQ. V was pared by 3 bases and J by 6 bases, with 12 bases between. This CDR3 is built from 14 residues. CDR3 in DNA: TGCGCCAGCAGCTACGGGGGTGGGGATGAAAAACTGTTTTTT. Translating gives CASSYGGGDEKLFF.

The CDR3 region is CASSSGQPGNEKLFF. The CDR3 region has the DNA TGTGCCAGCAGTTCCGGACAGCCCGGTAATGAAAAACTGTTTTTT. V gene TRBV28 combines with J gene TRBJ1-4; D is possibly TRBD1 (6 bases). The ends were cut back, 4 bases at V and 4 bases at J, with 13 bases in the middle. Per the germline V gene, CDR1 is MDHEN and CDR2 is SYDVKM. This CDR3 contains 15 residues. Full variable domain (missing parts from reference TRBV28 and TRBJ1-4): DVKVTQSSRYLVKRTGEKVFLECVQDMDHENMFWYRQDPGLGLRLIYFSYDVKMKEKGDIPEGYSVSREKKERFSLILESASTNQTSMYLCASSSGQPGNEKLFFGSGTQLSVL.

DNA of the CDR3: TGCGCCAGCAGCTTAGGGACAGGAGGGACTGAAGCTTTCTTT. This gives the protein CASSLGTGGTEAFF. The gene calls are TRBV5-1 and TRBJ1-1; the match to TRBD1 covers 8 bases. Germline CDR1 reads SGHRS; CDR2 reads YFSETQ. V was pared by 2 bases and J by 5 bases, with 5 bases of the junction left unmatched. CDR3 size: 14 residues.

The rearrangement joins TRBV10-3 to TRBJ2-3, with 8 bases identical to TRBD2. The germline CDR1 and CDR2 sequences are ENHRY and SYGVKD. Losses at the gene ends were 4 bases for V and 5 bases for J; bases not matched to a gene: 11. The CDR3 loop spans 16 amino acids. The CDR3 is CAISGAQRGFGDTQYF. The CDR3 region has the DNA TGTGCCATCAGTGGGGCCCAGCGGGGGTTTGGAGATACGCAGTATTTT.

This chain links TRBV7-8 with TRBJ2-7; the D gene could be TRBD1 or TRBD2 (5 bases each). The CDR3 length is 15 residues. In germline, CDR1 is SGHVS, CDR2 FQNEAQ. V was cut by 2 bases and J by 2 bases, with 13 bases left in between. The CDR3 sequence is CASSLYEGSAYEQYF. The DNA of the CDR3 is TGTGCCAGCAGCTTATACGAGGGGTCGGCCTACGAGCAGTACTTC.

V is TRBV28 and J is TRBJ1-6; D gene uncertain. Looked up from germline, CDR1 is MDHEN and CDR2 is SYDVKM. The CDR3 sequence is 15 residues long. V gave up 2 bases and J gave up 7 bases, with 12 bases separating them. CDR3 amino acids: CASSLGQTANSPLHF. CDR3 coding DNA: TGTGCCAGCAGTTTAGGGCAGACGGCGAATTCACCCCTCCACTTT. The variable domain in full, completed from reference TRBV28 and TRBJ1-6, reads DVKVTQSSRYLVKRTGEKVFLECVQDMDHENMFWYRQDPGLGLRLIYFSYDVKMKEKGDIPEGYSVSREKKERFSLILESASTNQTSMYLCASSLGQTANSPLHFGNGTRLTVT.

The genes are TRBV6-1 and TRBJ1-4; 8 nucleotides align to TRBD1. V dropped 0 bases and J dropped 8; count of bases not matched to a gene: 5. From germline, CDR1 is MNHNS and CDR2 SASEGT. CDR3 length: 15 amino acids. The CDR3 bases are TGTGCCAGCAGTGAAGCTGGACAGGGTTGGGAAAAACTGTTTTTT. Translating it yields CASSEAGQGWEKLFF.

The chain employs TRBV15 and TRBJ2-7; the D gene is possibly TRBD1 (6 bases). This CDR3 region has 16 residues. Per the germline V gene, CDR1 is LNHNV and CDR2 is YYDKDF (reference sequence). V was trimmed by 0 bases and J by 6 bases, leaving 18 bases between them. CDR3 residues: CATSREVDRLGSEQYF. The CDR3 coding sequence is TGTGCCACCAGCAGAGAAGTCGACAGGCTCGGTTCCGAGCAGTACTTC.

In DNA, the CDR3 is TGCGCCAGCAGCCAAAGATCCGTCGGCGGGGCCAACGTCCTGACTTTC. This translates into CASSQRSVGGANVLTF. The gene calls are TRBV4-1 and TRBJ2-6; D call uncertain. Trimming shortened V by 2 bases and J by 4 bases, and 12 bases separated the two germline ends. CDR1 is MGHRA, CDR2 YSYEKL, per germline. The CDR3 sequence is 16 residues long.

This chain uses TRBV25-1 with TRBJ2-5, with D perhaps matching TRBD2 (6 bases). Between the trimmed V and J ends, which lost 2 bases and 0 bases, there was a span of 7 bases. This CDR3 is built from 14 residues. Germline loops: CDR1 MGHDK, CDR2 SYGVNS. DNA for the CDR3: TGTGCCAGCAGTGAAGGGGGGAACCAAGAGACCCAGTACTTC. It translates to CASSEGGNQETQYF.

The chain couples TRBV6-6 to TRBJ2-3, with 8 bases that match TRBD2. The CDR3 covers 16 residues. V lost 0 bases and J lost 2; bases outside the gene matches: 4. Germline-derived CDR1 and CDR2 are MNHNY and SVGAGI (reference sequence). As DNA, the CDR3 is TGTGCCAGCAGTTACTCGCGGACTAGCACCACAGATACGCAGTATTTT. The encoded protein is CASSYSRTSTTDTQYF.